The T cell receptor (beta chain) described here comes from a study of kidney transplant recipient with SARS-CoV-2 infection. This CDR3 has 13 amino acids. Germline CDR1 reads DFQATT; CDR2 reads SNEGSKA (reference sequence). Trimming removed 2 bases at V and 4 bases at J, with 11 bases between. Worth noting for this clonotype: A much larger clone sits a single nucleotide away, making a read error possible.

TCRdb reanalysed the reads using MiXCR and keeps one entry per CDR3 protein. Of 250,000 or so distinct CDR3 sequences in the sample, around 26% were seen once. The material sequenced was a blood sample, taken at baseline and between days 110 and 120 from a kidney transplant recipient. This TCR derives from a male patient between 25 and 39 years old who had COVID-19 and was a kidney transplant recipient. The graft donor may have given rise to some T cells. The chain recombines TRBV20-1 with TRBJ2-5; D not certain. CDR3 nucleotide sequence: TGCAGTGCTAGATACACGAGAAGAGAGACCCAGTACTTC. Translated, it gives CSARYTRRETQYF.